This T cell receptor beta chain was retrieved from a study of T cell responses to AZD1222 COVID-19 vaccine. Of note for this clone: As yet, its antigen is unknown.

Whole-study findings and limits: Baseline serostatus was positive in only a handful of AZD1222 recipients.

Measured with immunoSEQ multiplex PCR; TCRdb has only the in-frame clones, and not every one. The sample includes 160,000 or so clones, about nine tenths of them seen just once. The receptor's source is an adult in good health. The material sequenced was peripheral blood, taken on day 0 of AZD1222 vaccination.

CDR3 residues: CASSLGGDDTQYF. The CDR3 region has the DNA TGTGCCAGCAGCCTGGGGGGCGATGATACGCAGTATTTT. The chain is built from TRBV7-6 and TRBJ2-3; either TRBD1 or TRBD2 may supply D (6 bases each). Germline CDR1 SGHVS, CDR2 FNYEAQ. This CDR3 has 13 amino acids. V lost 5 bases and J 6 bases, leaving 12 bases between the germline ends.